These 14 T cell receptor beta chains were sequenced from one sample in a study of shared clonotypes between healthy human individuals. Profiling relied on immunoSEQ multiplex PCR, and the TCRdb table lists in-frame clones only, not all of them. This table holds approximately 740,000 clones, 85% to 95% found once. Naive CD8 cells lacked CD45RO and underwent positive selection for CCR7, leaving out terminally differentiated effector memory CD45RA+ cells. Source material: naive CD8+ T cells sorted from blood. These receptors all come from a man under 40 in good health.

The rearrangement uses TRBV7-2 and TRBJ2-1, with 8 bases identical to TRBD2. This CDR3 contains 18 residues. Per the germline V gene, CDR1 is SGHTA and CDR2 is FQGNSA. The junction had 18 bases not matched to a gene; V was cut back by 4 bases and J by 7 bases. The CDR3 coding sequence is TGTGCCAGCAGCTCTAGACCCAATGAAGCGGGGGCAGATAATGAGCAGTTCTTC. This gives the protein CASSSRPNEAGADNEQFF.

This chain joins TRBV28 and TRBJ2-5, with TRBD1 matching over 11 bases. The V and J ends lost 0 bases and 5 bases, in that order; junction bases with no gene match: 2. CDR3 size: 15 residues. From germline, CDR1 is MDHEN and CDR2 SYDVKM. The CDR3: CASSLWDRGLETQYF. CDR3 DNA sequence: TGTGCCAGCAGTTTATGGGACAGGGGGCTTGAGACCCAGTACTTC.

This chain connects TRBV4-3 to TRBJ1-2, with 9 bases identical to TRBD1. The junction had 17 bases not matched to a gene; V was cut back by 4 bases and J by 8 bases. The CDR3 is 17 residues long. Germline V gene lookup returns CDR1 LGHNA and CDR2 YSLEER. Written as DNA, the CDR3 is TGCGCCAGCAGCCCAGGGCACGGCCTACAGGGGGCAAGGGGCTACACCTTC. This translates into CASSPGHGLQGARGYTF.

The chain couples TRBV29-1 to TRBJ1-1; D remains ambiguous. Trimming stripped 0 bases from V and 1 base from J, with 9 bases between. This CDR3 region has 14 residues. CDR1 and CDR2 from the germline V gene are SQVTM and ANQGSEA. The DNA for the CDR3 is TGCAGCGTTGAAGATCGAGGGCAGAACACTGAAGCTTTCTTT. This gives the protein CSVEDRGQNTEAFF.

V and J are TRBV6-5 and TRBJ2-1; D gene uncertain. V lost 5 bases and J 7 bases, leaving 9 bases between the germline ends. There are 12 residues in the CDR3. In germline, CDR1 is MNHEY, CDR2 SVGAGI. The CDR3 reads CASSASGNEQFF. In DNA form, the CDR3 reads TGTGCCAGCAGTGCCTCAGGTAATGAGCAGTTCTTC.

The chain couples TRBV27 to TRBJ1-5, with D tentatively TRBD1 (5 bases). The CDR3 totals 15 residues. Germline values: CDR1 MNHEY, CDR2 SMNVEV (reference sequence). The germline V and J ends were trimmed by 5 bases and 3 bases, with 14 bases remaining between them. As DNA, the CDR3 is TGTGCCAGCAGTCCCATCGACAGTTACAATCAGCCCCAGCATTTT. This gives the protein CASSPIDSYNQPQHF.

V gene TRBV19 combines with J gene TRBJ2-1; D is unclear. V was shortened by 3 bases and J by 4 bases, with 16 bases between the two germline ends. Germline V lookup: CDR1 LNHDA, CDR2 SQIVND (reference sequence). The CDR3 totals 16 residues. The CDR3 coding sequence is TGTGCCAGTAGTATGTACGCGACTCCGACTTACAATGAGCAGTTCTTC. It specifies CASSMYATPTYNEQFF. The complete variable domain, with remaining parts taken from reference TRBV19 and TRBJ2-1, reads DGGITQSPKYLFRKEGQNVTLSCEQNLNHDAMYWYRQDPGQGLRLIYYSQIVNDFQKGDIAEGYSVSREKKESFPLTVTSAQKNPTAFYLCASSMYATPTYNEQFFGPGTRLTVL.

V is TRBV6-5 and J is TRBJ2-7; the match to TRBD1 covers 8 bases. Germline CDR1 and CDR2: MNHEY and SVGAGI. The trim removed 6 bases at V and 5 bases at J, leaving 6 bases unmatched. The CDR3 contains 13 residues. This CDR3 reads CASSPGQGHEQYF. For the CDR3, the DNA is TGTGCCAGCAGCCCTGGACAGGGCCACGAGCAGTACTTC.

The V and J genes are TRBV7-9 and TRBJ1-4; TRBD1 agrees at 7 bases. Germline V gene sequence: CDR1 SEHNR, CDR2 FQNEAQ (reference sequence). This CDR3 comprises 15 residues. The ends lost 4 bases at V and 8 bases at J; junction bases unmatched: 10. CDR3 DNA sequence: TGTGCCAGCAGCTCGCGACAGGGAAAGTACGAAAAACTGTTTTTT. Amino acids: CASSSRQGKYEKLFF. The whole variable domain, remainder taken from reference TRBV7-9 and TRBJ1-4, is DTGVSQNPRHKITKRGQNVTFRCDPISEHNRLYWYRQTLGQGPEFLTYFQNEAQLEKSRLLSDRFSAERPKGSFSTLEIQRTEQGDSAMYLCASSSRQGKYEKLFFGSGTQLSVL.

The CDR3 DNA sequence: TGTGCCAGCAGCTATACTTATCTGACAGGCCACTCACAAGATGAGCAGTTCTTC. This codes for CASSYTYLTGHSQDEQFF. The J gene is TRBJ2-1, the V gene TRBV5-6; D is perhaps TRBD1 (6 bases). The CDR3 contains 18 residues. Germline CDR1 SGHDT, CDR2 YYEEEE. V gave up 3 bases and J gave up 8 bases, with 27 bases separating them.

This clone was observed a handful of times. The V and J genes are TRBV7-9 and TRBJ2-7; a weak D match, TRBD1 (5 bases). In germline, CDR1 is SEHNR, CDR2 FQNEAQ (reference sequence). V lost 6 bases to trimming and J lost 5 bases, with 17 bases between them. The CDR3 consists of 14 residues. The CDR3 loop is CASRPGSAADEQYF. DNA for the CDR3: TGTGCCAGCAGACCAGGGTCCGCGGCGGACGAGCAGTACTTC.

The count of this clone is one. The chain joins TRBV19 to TRBJ1-5; 9 nucleotides match TRBD1. The CDR3 has 16 amino acids. CDR1 is LNHDA, CDR2 SQIVND, per germline (reference sequence). Trimming took 3 bases from V and 4 from J; bases not matched to a gene: 7. Here the CDR3 reads CASSMWDRDVNQPQHF. CDR3 sequence (DNA): TGTGCCAGTAGTATGTGGGACAGGGATGTGAATCAGCCCCAGCATTTT.

The genes are TRBV19 and TRBJ2-2, with 7 bases that match TRBD2. This CDR3 contains 17 residues. CDR1 and CDR2 from the germline V gene are LNHDA and SQIVND (reference sequence). Trimming at V came to 3 bases and at J to 4 bases, leaving 11 bases not matched to a gene. CDR3 sequence (DNA): TGTGCCAGTAGTATCGGGGGAGGGCCTTCGGGCACCGGGGAGCTGTTTTTT. This gives the protein CASSIGGGPSGTGELFF. Variable domain in full (rest from reference TRBV19 and TRBJ2-2): DGGITQSPKYLFRKEGQNVTLSCEQNLNHDAMYWYRQDPGQGLRLIYYSQIVNDFQKGDIAEGYSVSREKKESFPLTVTSAQKNPTAFYLCASSIGGGPSGTGELFFGEGSRLTVL.

The J gene is TRBJ2-7, the V gene TRBV2; no reliable D call. The CDR3 loop spans 13 amino acids. The ends were cut back, 6 bases at V and 0 bases at J, with 9 bases in the middle. Germline V gene sequence: CDR1 SNHLY, CDR2 FYNNEI. The DNA of the CDR3 is TGTGCCAGCAGAGTAGGATACTCCTACGAGCAGTACTTC. This gives the protein CASRVGYSYEQYF. The entire variable domain, with the rest obtained from reference TRBV2 and TRBJ2-7, is as follows: EPEVTQTPSHQVTQMGQEVILRCVPISNHLYFYWYRQILGQKVEFLVSFYNNEISEKSEIFDDQFSVERPDGSNFTLKIRSTKLEDSAMYFCASRVGYSYEQYFGPGTRLTVT.